The clone carrying this T cell receptor beta chain was seen a single time. The sample is drawn from a study of blood T cell repertoires in COVID-19. V lost 2 bases to trimming and J lost 8 bases; unmatched junction nucleotides: 10. This CDR3 has 16 amino acids. Germline loops: CDR1 MNHEY, CDR2 SMNVEV (reference sequence). Clones were sequenced by immunoSEQ multiplex PCR, and TCRdb holds only the in-frame ones, with some missing. The repertoire holds roughly 100,000 clones, with around four fifths as singletons. This TCR derives from a man aged 55 to 69 with active or convalescent COVID-19. Material for sequencing was peripheral blood. The chain couples TRBV27 to TRBJ2-1; 9 bases align to TRBD1. CDR3 sequence (DNA): TGTGCCAGCAGTTTACAGGCTCCGGGACAGGGAGATGAGCAGTTCTTC. It translates to CASSLQAPGQGDEQFF.